Listed below are T cell receptor beta chains from one sample, sequenced in a study of blood T cell repertoires in COVID-19. Produced via immunoSEQ multiplex PCR; TCRdb's table is partial and in-frame only. The table lists 200,000 to 250,000 clones, roughly four fifths of them singletons. Material for sequencing was peripheral blood. Every receptor here comes from a woman between 65 and 79 years old with COVID-19, enrolled during active disease. Each CDR3 is given with its conserved first and last residue. Fields, in order: J gene, V gene, D gene, clone size, CDR3 protein, CDR3 DNA. D genes are given only for firm matches. Size is stated for part of the rows, as once, few or many counts, or as a class when the clone is expanded.

TRBJ1-2,TRBV28,NA,few,CASSLLSLTYGYTF,TGTGCCAGCAGTTTATTAAGTCTTACATATGGCTACACCTTC
TRBJ2-7,TRBV28,TRBD2,few,CASSPYSGNPYEQYF,TGTGCCAGCAGTCCCTATAGCGGGAACCCCTACGAGCAGTACTTC
TRBJ1-4,TRBV19,TRBD1,NA,CASSAPDRGQEKLFF,TGTGCCAGTAGTGCGCCGGACAGGGGGCAAGAAAAACTGTTTTTT
TRBJ2-6,TRBV18,NA,NA,CASSPPSRRRNFTSGANVLTF,TGTGCCAGCTCACCGCCCAGCCGGAGGAGAAATTTTACCTCTGGGGCCAACGTCCTGACTTTC
TRBJ1-6,TRBV7-9,TRBD1,once,CASSQTGEYSPLHF,TGTGCCAGCAGCCAGACAGGGGAATATTCACCCCTCCACTTT
TRBJ2-7,TRBV10-1,NA,NA,CASSDIRNGGYEQYF,TGCGCCAGCAGTGATATACGGAACGGGGGCTACGAGCAGTACTTC
TRBJ2-7,TRBV9,NA,once,CASSVEGVGGGSYEQYF,TGTGCCAGCAGCGTAGAGGGGGTGGGCGGTGGCTCCTACGAGCAGTACTTC
TRBJ2-3,TRBV24-1,NA,NA,CATGSPGTDTQYF,TGTGCCACCGGGAGTCCAGGCACAGATACGCAGTATTTT
TRBJ1-2,TRBV11-2,NA,once,CASSLDVRGRDGYTF,TGTGCCAGCAGCTTAGATGTAAGGGGTAGAGATGGCTACACCTTC
TRBJ2-7,TRBV5-6,NA,NA,CASSFEREQYF,TGTGCCAGCAGCTTTGAGAGGGAACAGTACTTC
TRBJ2-1,TRBV20-1,NA,NA,CSASSHEQFF,TGCAGTGCTTCATCCCATGAGCAGTTCTTC
TRBJ2-6,TRBV7-2,TRBD1,NA,CASSLGTGTNVLTF,TGTGCCAGCAGCTTAGGGACAGGGACCAACGTCCTGACTTTC
TRBJ1-5,TRBV30,TRBD1,NA,CAWDRQGDQPQHF,TGTGCCTGGGATCGACAGGGGGATCAGCCCCAGCATTTT
TRBJ2-3,TRBV7-9,TRBD1,NA,CASSSQGAEADTQYF,TGTGCCAGCAGCTCCCAGGGGGCTGAGGCAGATACGCAGTATTTT
TRBJ2-1,TRBV19,TRBD2,NA,CASSSEPGLAGGFFGEQFF,TGTGCCAGTAGTTCAGAACCTGGACTAGCGGGAGGTTTTTTCGGTGAGCAGTTCTTC
TRBJ1-5,TRBV6-2/TRBV6-3,NA,NA,CASSYVQASQPQHF,TGTGCCAGCAGTTACGTACAGGCCAGTCAGCCCCAGCATTTT
TRBJ2-1,TRBV14,TRBD2,NA,CASSTAKAGEREQFF,TGTGCCAGCAGCACAGCCAAAGCGGGAGAACGTGAGCAGTTCTTC
TRBJ1-5,TRBV6-5,TRBD1,NA,CASSYSSIQGRQPQHF,TGTGCCAGCAGTTACTCGAGTATACAGGGGCGGCAGCCCCAGCATTTT
TRBJ1-1,TRBV5-4,NA,NA,CASSLEGRMNTEAFF,TGTGCCAGCAGTCTTGAGGGGAGGATGAACACTGAAGCTTTCTTT
TRBJ2-1,TRBV10-3,NA,NA,CAISESSLYNEQFF,TGTGCCATCAGTGAGTCCTCCCTCTACAATGAGCAGTTCTTC
TRBJ2-2,TRBV6-4,NA,NA,CASSDSTGGAGELFF,TGTGCCAGCAGTGACTCGACAGGTGGGGCCGGGGAGCTGTTTTTT
TRBJ2-2,TRBV6-5,NA,NA,CASSYSGQYTGELFF,TGTGCCAGCAGTTACTCGGGCCAATACACCGGGGAGCTGTTTTTT
TRBJ2-1,TRBV9,TRBD2,NA,CASSDGPREAYNEQFF,TGTGCCAGCAGCGATGGCCCGCGGGAGGCCTACAATGAGCAGTTCTTC
TRBJ1-1,TRBV5-1,NA,NA,CASSLLAVPNTEAFF,TGCGCCAGCAGCTTGTTGGCGGTTCCGAACACTGAAGCTTTCTTT
TRBJ2-3,TRBV7-3,NA,NA,CASSSGIHTDTQYF,TGTGCCAGCAGCTCGGGAATCCACACAGATACGCAGTATTTT
TRBJ2-1,TRBV4-3,TRBD2,NA,CASSQTGTRGAHEQFF,TGCGCCAGCAGCCAGACCGGGACTAGAGGGGCCCATGAGCAGTTCTTC